This note documents a single T cell receptor beta chain sequence. The sample comes from a study of CD8+ T cells in alopecia areata. TCR sequencing used cDNA made by reverse transcription of extracted RNA. The table came from immunoSEQ multiplex PCR; TCRdb's copy has only in-frame clones and leaves some out. This sample has 98,000 or so clones, with under 60% found just once. V was trimmed by 4 bases and J by 1 base, leaving 13 bases between them. Germline CDR1 MNHEY, CDR2 SMNVEV (reference sequence). This CDR3 is 15 amino acids long. The receptor comes from a human donor with alopecia areata. Sequenced material: NKG2D-low CD8+ T cells sorted from blood. V gene TRBV27 combines with J gene TRBJ1-1; no reliable D call. CDR3 residues: CASSSPLEGNTEAFF. CDR3 DNA: TGTGCCAGCAGTTCCCCCTTGGAGGGGAACACTGAAGCTTTCTTT.